This T cell receptor (beta chain) came from a study of T cell repertoires in cytomegalovirus infection. For the study at large: It was the public TCR beta signatures that indicated both CMV infection and matching HLA type. Study-level points and caveats: Individuals carrying CMV plus the relevant HLA were identified by cumulative frequency of public TCR beta families. The ex vivo response showed dominance by HLA-C-restricted CMV-specific TCR beta clonotypes.

TCRdb re-derived calls from the reads in MiXCR, one entry per CDR3 protein. The sample holds more than 500,000 distinct CDR3 sequences, approximately 15% seen once. Germline V gene data show CDR1 as MDHEN and CDR2 as SYDVKM. This CDR3 comprises 16 residues. Worth noting for this clonotype: Its target is unknown. This clone may be a read error of a much larger clone one base away.

This receptor was identified in a human donor in good health (CMV status not recorded). Some clones in this sample may be carry-over from other donors' samples. Sequencing was carried out using CD8+ T cells from PBMCs. The V call is TRBV28, the J call TRBJ2-1; 9 bases agree with TRBD2. CDR3 nucleotides: TGTGCCAGCAGTTTGATCGGCGGGAGGGCCCACAATGAGCAGCTCTTC. Amino acid sequence: CASSLIGGRAHNEQLF. Filled out from reference TRBV28 and TRBJ2-1, the complete variable domain reads DVKVTQSSRYLVKRTGEKVFLECVQDMDHENMFWYRQDPGLGLRLIYFSYDVKMKEKGDIPEGYSVSREKKERFSLILESASTNQTSMYLCASSLIGGRAHNEQLFGPGTRLTVL.